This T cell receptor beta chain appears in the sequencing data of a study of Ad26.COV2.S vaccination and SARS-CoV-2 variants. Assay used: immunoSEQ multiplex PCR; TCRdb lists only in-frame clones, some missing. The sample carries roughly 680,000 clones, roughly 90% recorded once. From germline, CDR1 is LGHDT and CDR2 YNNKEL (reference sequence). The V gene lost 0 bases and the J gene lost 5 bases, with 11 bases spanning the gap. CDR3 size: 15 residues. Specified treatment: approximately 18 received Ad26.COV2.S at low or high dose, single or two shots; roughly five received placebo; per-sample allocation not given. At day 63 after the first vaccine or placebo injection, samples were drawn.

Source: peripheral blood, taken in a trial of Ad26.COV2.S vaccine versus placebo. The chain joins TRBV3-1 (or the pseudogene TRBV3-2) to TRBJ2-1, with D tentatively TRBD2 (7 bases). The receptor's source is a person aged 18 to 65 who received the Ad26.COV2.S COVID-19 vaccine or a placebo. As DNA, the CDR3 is TGTGCCAGCAGCCAAGAGGGGGGGCCGAACAATGAGCAGTTCTTC. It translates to CASSQEGGPNNEQFF.